The sequence of this T cell receptor beta chain was determined in a study of CD4 T cells in relation to SARS-CoV-2 and coronaviruses. The overall study: Negative control cultures got HIV-1 Nef peptides or no peptide. Findings of the study overall: Each donor contributed either pre-pandemic or post-infection samples, not both.

Remarks on this clone: What it recognizes is unknown.

CD4+ T cells from unexposed donors were obtained before the COVID-19 pandemic (2011-2018). Isolation of CD4+ T cells took place after less than 11 days in culture. Cells permitting, SARS-CoV-2 S/N and four cold-coronavirus spikes were tested on unexposed-donor CD4+ T cells. Each well had a few million PBMCs in roughly 5% human AB serum with IL-2. TCRdb's table, derived via immunoSEQ multiplex PCR, lists solely in-frame clones and lacks some. The sample carries around 18,000 clones, about 68% recorded once. The CDR3 is 16 amino acids. The V gene's germline CDR1 is MNHEY and CDR2 SMNVEV (reference sequence). Trimming took off 4 bases at V and 0 bases at J, with 16 bases between the two ends.

The origin of this receptor is a human donor in good health. Sequences were obtained from CD4+ T cells from PBMCs, cultured in vitro. The chain recombines TRBV27 with TRBJ2-7; TRBD1 might be the D (6 bases). CDR3 nucleotide sequence: TGTGCCAGCAGTTGGGGGCCGAACCCGAGCTCCTACGAGCAGTACTTC. Translation: CASSWGPNPSSYEQYF.